This T cell receptor beta chain is from a study of T cell responses to AZD1222 COVID-19 vaccine. Findings of the study overall: A reported finding is that nearly half of spike-specific TCRs target unmutated variant regions. None of the repertoires were sampled until the peak T cell response had passed. Following two doses of AZD1222, Spike-specific TCR breadth and depth rose. Among the donors, most were white British and more were female, and clonal diversity was possibly underestimated.

CDR3 size: 13 residues. Trimming shortened V by 6 bases and J by 3 bases, and 11 bases separated the two germline ends. Germline V gives CDR1 KGHSH, CDR2 LQKENI. This clone was seen only once. Its antigen is not identified. Here immunoSEQ multiplex PCR was the method, and the copy in TCRdb shows in-frame clones only, minus some. The sample yields about 150,000 clones, roughly nine tenths seen once. The TCR was taken from an adult who received the AZD1222 COVID-19 vaccine. The specimen comprised peripheral blood, sampled 28 days after the second AZD1222 dose. This chain joins TRBV18 and TRBJ1-1; tentatively, D is TRBD1 (5 bases). The DNA for the CDR3 is TGTGCCAGCTCTCGCGGGGCGGACACTGAAGCTTTCTTT. Protein sequence: CASSRGADTEAFF.